These 21 T cell receptor beta chains were sequenced from one sample in a study of OX40 agonist ivuxolimab in advanced cancers. The assay was immunoSEQ multiplex PCR, and TCRdb's table has in-frame clones only and misses some. The sample contains 55,000 to 75,000 clones, around 90% of which appear only once. Here the sequenced sample was CD4+ or CD8+ T cells sorted from blood, taken in a trial of the OX40 agonist ivuxolimab. The source is an adult with an advanced solid tumor such as melanoma, head and neck, liver or kidney cancer.

This clone was detected only once. V usage is TRBV6-5 and J usage is TRBJ1-1; D is unclear. V was shortened by 6 bases and J by 1 base, with 9 bases between the two germline ends. Per germline, CDR1 MNHEY and CDR2 SVGAGI. This CDR3 comprises 13 residues. CDR3 nucleotides: TGTGCCAGCAGACACTACACGAACACTGAAGCTTTCTTT. It is translated as CASRHYTNTEAFF.

The chain is built from TRBV5-4 and TRBJ2-7, with D possibly being TRBD2 (7 bases). The CDR3 length is 14 residues. Deletions cut 2 bases from V and 0 bases from J, with 9 bases between. CDR1 is SGHNT, CDR2 YYREEE, per germline (reference sequence). The CDR3 loop reads CASSFGGASYEQYF. The CDR3 nucleotides read TGTGCCAGCAGCTTTGGGGGGGCCTCCTACGAGCAGTACTTC. The full variable domain, in which reference TRBV5-4 and TRBJ2-7 provide the parts outside the CDR3, is ETGVTQSPTHLIKTRGQQVTLRCSSQSGHNTVSWYQQALGQGPQFIFQYYREEENGRGNFPPRFSGLQFPNYSSELNVNALELDDSALYLCASSFGGASYEQYFGPGTRLTVT.

This rearrangement joins TRBV10-3 to TRBJ2-7; D ambiguous. This CDR3 has 14 residues. The germline gives CDR1 ENHRY, CDR2 SYGVKD. V shed 3 bases and J shed 1 base, with 10 bases lying between them. CDR3 nucleotides: TGTGCCATCAGTGATCGCCAGAATTCCTACGAGCAGTACTTC. This sequence encodes CAISDRQNSYEQYF.

Remarks on this clone: This sample includes further DNA sequences coding for the same CDR3. The V gene is TRBV9, the J gene TRBJ2-3, with no clear D. The CDR3 extends over 11 amino acids. Per germline, CDR1 SGDLS and CDR2 YYNGEE. Trimming pared 0 bases from V and 6 bases from J, leaving 2 bases between. This chain's CDR3 is CASSVGDTQYF. Here the CDR3 DNA reads TGTGCCAGCAGCGTAGGGGATACGCAGTATTTT.

The chain uses TRBV6-6 and TRBJ2-4; a weak D match, TRBD1 (5 bases). Trimming stripped 4 bases from V and 7 bases from J, with 14 bases between. The CDR3 totals 14 residues. Germline values: CDR1 MNHNY, CDR2 SVGAGI (reference sequence). CDR3: CASSLTGLGNIQYF. For the CDR3, the DNA is TGTGCCAGCAGTTTAACAGGTCTGGGGAACATTCAGTACTTC.

The genes are TRBV4-2 and TRBJ1-4; weak D call: TRBD1 (5 bases). Germline CDR1 is LGHNA and CDR2 is YNFKEQ. Trimming shortened V by 4 bases and J by 5 bases, and 14 bases separated the two germline ends. This CDR3 spans 15 amino acids. CDR3 residues: CASSLGGDSNEKLFF. The DNA for the CDR3 is TGTGCCAGCAGCCTGGGGGGAGACAGCAATGAAAAACTGTTTTTT.

This clone is labeled as medium-sized (0.01 to 0.1%). This chain links TRBV7-2 with TRBJ1-2, with D tentatively TRBD1 (6 bases). Germline-derived CDR1 and CDR2 are SGHTA and FQGNSA. Trimming cost V 5 bases and J 9 bases, with 22 bases left between them. The CDR3 loop spans 15 amino acids. The CDR3 region is CASSPRQAPLGSYTF. In DNA, the CDR3 is TGTGCCAGCAGCCCTCGACAGGCTCCTCTGGGTAGCTACACCTTC.

The genes are TRBV5-1 and TRBJ1-1; TRBD1 is a possible D gene (5 bases). Looked up from germline, CDR1 is SGHRS and CDR2 is YFSETQ. This CDR3 has 17 residues. The ends were cut back, 4 bases at V and 1 base at J, with 20 bases in the middle. Written as DNA, the CDR3 is TGCGCCAGCAGCCCGAGTTTACAGGCAGGACAGAACACTGAAGCTTTCTTT. Translated: CASSPSLQAGQNTEAFF.

Only a few counts were recorded for this clone. The chain combines TRBV19 with TRBJ1-1; tentatively, D is TRBD1 (6 bases). The V end lost 5 bases, the J end lost 5 bases, and 21 bases lay between the germline ends. The CDR3 runs to 16 residues. CDR1 and CDR2 from the germline V gene are LNHDA and SQIVND (reference sequence). The CDR3 protein is CASSRPPGQGRTEAFF. Written as DNA, the CDR3 is TGTGCCAGTAGTCGCCCCCCCGGGCAGGGGAGGACTGAAGCTTTCTTT.

The V call is TRBV6-5, the J call TRBJ2-1; D perhaps matches TRBD1 (6 bases). Germline V gives CDR1 MNHEY, CDR2 SVGAGI. CDR3 length: 15 amino acids. V lost 3 bases to trimming and J lost 8 bases, with 17 bases between them. The chain's CDR3 is CASSYTPGRGYEQFF. CDR3 coding DNA: TGTGCCAGCAGTTATACCCCGGGCAGGGGCTATGAGCAGTTCTTC.

The J gene is TRBJ1-1, the V gene TRBV27; D is ambiguous. V gave up 5 bases and J gave up 0 bases, with 7 bases separating them. Germline values: CDR1 MNHEY, CDR2 SMNVEV (reference sequence). The CDR3 length is 13 residues. CDR3 DNA sequence: TGTGCCAGCAGTCGAGTAATGAACACTGAAGCTTTCTTT. It translates to CASSRVMNTEAFF.

The chain combines TRBV28 with TRBJ2-1; 8 bases are a match to TRBD2. Trimming took 5 bases from V and 4 from J; bases not matched to a gene: 1. The V gene's germline CDR1 is MDHEN and CDR2 SYDVKM. The CDR3 spans 13 residues. The chain's CDR3 is CASSAGGYNEQFF. CDR3 in DNA: TGTGCCAGCAGTGCGGGGGGTTACAATGAGCAGTTCTTC.

J is TRBJ2-7 and V is TRBV4-1; perhaps TRBD1 as D (5 bases). This CDR3 is 13 amino acids long. Germline CDR1 MGHRA, CDR2 YSYEKL. V was clipped by 1 base and J by 12 bases, with 16 bases between them. CDR3 loop: CASSQVLDSPGYF. Written as DNA, the CDR3 is TGCGCCAGCAGCCAAGTGCTTGACAGTCCGGGGTACTTC.

The gene calls are TRBV7-9 and TRBJ2-7; D remains ambiguous. The CDR3 is 12 amino acids. Germline CDR1 reads SEHNR; CDR2 reads FQNEAQ (reference sequence). V lost 1 base and J 1 base, leaving 2 bases between the germline ends. CDR3: CASSLESYEQYF. CDR3 bases: TGTGCCAGCAGCTTAGAGTCCTACGAGCAGTACTTC.

The V and J genes are TRBV5-4 and TRBJ1-2; perhaps TRBD1 as D (6 bases). The CDR3 consists of 12 residues. Germline CDR1 is SGHNT and CDR2 is YYREEE (reference sequence). V dropped 3 bases and J dropped 3 bases, with 6 bases sitting between them. The CDR3 spells CASSYRDYGYTF. In nucleotides, the CDR3 is TGTGCCAGCAGCTACAGGGACTATGGCTACACCTTC.

This clone came up a few times. This chain joins TRBV11-2 and TRBJ2-4, with 7 bases identical to TRBD1. After removal of 5 bases from V and 8 bases from J, the junction contained 9 bases not matched to a gene. The CDR3 contains 14 residues. Germline V gives CDR1 SGHAT, CDR2 FQNNGV. The CDR3 nucleotides read TGTGCCAGCAGCCCTCAACAGGGGCTCGACATTCAGTACTTC. Encoded protein: CASSPQQGLDIQYF.

This clone has only one observation. The chain combines TRBV30 with TRBJ1-3, with no clear D. Germline-derived CDR1 and CDR2 are GTSNPN and SVGIG (reference sequence). The CDR3 loop spans 16 amino acids. Trimming took off 1 base at V and 3 bases at J, with 16 bases between the two ends. CDR3 protein: CAWSGGEGKNGNTIYF. DNA for the CDR3: TGTGCCTGGAGTGGGGGAGAGGGTAAAAATGGAAACACCATATATTTT.

The chain has TRBV29-1 and TRBJ1-3, with unresolved D. The V gene lost 4 bases and the J gene lost 0 bases, with 10 bases spanning the gap. The CDR3 is 14 amino acids. Looked up from germline, CDR1 is SQVTM and CDR2 is ANQGSEA. CDR3 protein: CSVASQDSGNTIYF. CDR3 nucleotide sequence: TGCAGCGTTGCTAGTCAGGACTCTGGAAACACCATATATTTT. Full variable domain (rest looked up from reference TRBV29-1 and TRBJ1-3): SAVISQKPSRDICQRGTSLTIQCQVDSQVTMMFWYRQQPGQSLTLIATANQGSEATYESGFVIDKFPISRPNLTFSTLTVSNMSPEDSSIYLCSVASQDSGNTIYFGEGSWLTVV.

The chain combines TRBV6-5 with TRBJ2-2; a possible D gene is TRBD2 (7 bases). CDR1 and CDR2 (germline): MNHEY, SVGAGI. Between the trimmed V and J ends, which lost 6 bases and 3 bases, there was a span of 14 bases. CDR3 length equals 15 residues. For the CDR3, the DNA is TGTGCCAGCAGAGGGGGGGGGCCGCACACCGGGGAGCTGTTTTTT. Its protein is CASRGGGPHTGELFF.

The gene calls are TRBV28 and TRBJ1-4, with D unresolved. V was shortened by 5 bases and J by 0 bases, with 10 bases between the two germline ends. The CDR3 consists of 15 residues. CDR1 is MDHEN, CDR2 SYDVKM, per germline. The CDR3, as DNA: TGTGCCAGCAGTCCCCCAGGAGCAACTAATGAAAAACTGTTTTTT. It encodes CASSPPGATNEKLFF.

The chain recombines TRBV19 with TRBJ2-1, with D possibly being TRBD1 (6 bases). Trimming shortened V by 5 bases and J by 0 bases, and 14 bases separated the two germline ends. The CDR3 is 16 residues long. The V gene's germline CDR1 is LNHDA and CDR2 SQIVND (reference sequence). The CDR3 DNA reads as TGTGCCAGTAGTGGGGGCACTTTTAGCTCCTACAATGAGCAGTTCTTC. Encoded protein: CASSGGTFSSYNEQFF.